The sequence of this T cell receptor beta chain was determined in a study of blood T cell repertoires in COVID-19. Study in general: From T cells, B-cell-depleted T cells, or PBMCs came the material, which was cDNA or gDNA.

Trimming at V came to 0 bases and at J to 7 bases, leaving 7 bases not matched to a gene. The germline V gene encodes CDR1 MNHEY and CDR2 SMNVEV (reference sequence). The CDR3 is made up of 15 amino acids. This clone was counted a single time. Authors' processing steps: The authors estimated nucleated cell counts from reference gene primer amplification. TCRdb's copy holds only in-frame clones and misses some; the assay was immunoSEQ multiplex PCR. V and J calls plus clone size are reproduced from that table; the DNA served to infer D and trimming. This table has roughly 270,000 clones, less than 85% appearing once.

Sequencing was performed on PBMCs or T cells enriched from blood (not recorded which). The clonotype originates from a woman in her forties or fifties who had recovered from COVID-19. The V call is TRBV27, the J call TRBJ2-7; 9 bases align to TRBD1. This CDR3 reads CASSLSRQGVREQYF. CDR3 DNA: TGTGCCAGCAGTTTATCAAGACAGGGGGTTAGGGAGCAGTACTTC.